This entry features one TCR beta chain sequence. Antigen unknown. Study-wide findings and caveats: Tumor memory CD4+ T cell TCR gene usage was found to cluster with blood and lymph node memory CD4+ cells and with lymph node naive CD4+ cells. Greatest tumor Treg TCR overlap was with tumor naive CD4+ cells.

Memory CD4+ cells were defined as CD4+CD45RO+CD25-. Full-length variable regions came from constant-region reverse primers plus semi-nested Nested Universal Primer A PCR. TCRdb recomputed calls from the 5' RACE reads with MiXCR, one row per CDR3 protein. The repertoire holds 60,000 to 65,000 distinct CDR3 sequences, with approximately 23% as singletons. Trimming cost V 5 bases and J 3 bases, with 10 bases left between them. The length of the CDR3 is 13 residues. CDR1 is SEHNR and CDR2 is FQNEAQ in the germline V gene (reference sequence). Material: memory CD4+ T cells sorted from a lymph node. Described subset: memory CD4+ T cells, CD4+CD45RO+CD25-. This sequence originates from a female donor with breast cancer. The rearrangement uses TRBV7-9 and TRBJ1-1; D remains ambiguous. CDR3 in amino acids: CASSVEEDTEAFF. CDR3 DNA: TGTGCCAGCAGCGTCGAGGAAGACACTGAAGCTTTCTTT.